This T cell receptor beta chain is drawn from a study of beta chain features in type 1 diabetes. The germline gives CDR1 SGHTA, CDR2 FQGTGA. The ends lost 3 bases at V and 6 bases at J; junction bases unmatched: 8. This CDR3 has 16 residues. Expressed TCRB transcripts got sequenced, as all isolated RNA was reverse transcribed. Sequencing used immunoSEQ multiplex PCR; TCRdb keeps in-frame clones, though not all of them. The table shows about 300,000 clones, with approximately 13% occurring only once. Findings and limits, study-wide: Within each of all four CD4+ subsets, Type 1 diabetes patients had TCRB CDR3s that were moderately but significantly shorter.

This clone was picked up a small number of times. Its antigen is unidentified. CD45RO/CCR7/CD25/CD127/CD95/CD27 separated CD4+ naive, central memory, regulatory and stem cell-like memory cells by sorting. Sequencing input: naive CD4+ T cells from blood. V usage is TRBV7-3 and J usage is TRBJ2-1, with 10 nucleotides matching TRBD2. The clonotype was recovered from a woman in her late teens or twenties with type 1 diabetes. The CDR3 DNA sequence: TGTGCCAGCAGCTTGGGGCTAGCGGGAGTCTCCAATGAGCAGTTCTTC. Translating it yields CASSLGLAGVSNEQFF.